What follows are 5 T cell receptor beta chains derived from one specimen sequenced in a study of T cells in Graves' hyperthyroidism and ophthalmopathy. Regions amplified from RNA transcripts were the TCR beta CDR3 regions. With the HTBI primer set, the TCR CDR3 went through a first round of RT-PCR. Using its own MiXCR run on the multiplex PCR reads, TCRdb lists one record per CDR3 protein. The sample yields approximately 300,000 distinct CDR3 sequences, 17% seen once. Material for sequencing was blood. Source of these receptors: a woman aged 55-69 years with Graves' ophthalmopathy.

The chain combines TRBV5-1 with TRBJ2-5, with D possibly being TRBD1 (6 bases). The V end lost 1 base, the J end lost 5 bases, and 15 bases lay between the germline ends. Per the germline V gene, CDR1 is SGHRS and CDR2 is YFSETQ. The CDR3 is 15 amino acids. The CDR3 here is CASSLFPGAGETQYF. The CDR3 DNA follows: TGCGCCAGCAGCTTGTTCCCAGGGGCCGGTGAGACCCAGTACTTC.

This clonotype was counted at least ten times. The V and J genes are TRBV20-1 and TRBJ1-1; D ambiguous. The germline V and J ends were trimmed by 6 bases and 2 bases, with 13 bases remaining between them. This CDR3 has 13 amino acids. Germline V gene sequence: CDR1 DFQATT, CDR2 SNEGSKA (reference sequence). In nucleotides, the CDR3 is TGCAGTGCCGAATCTAGGATTAACACTGAAGCTTTCTTT. Translation: CSAESRINTEAFF.

This clonotype was seen a few times. V usage is TRBV29-1 and J usage is TRBJ2-7; the D gene is possibly TRBD2 (5 bases). This CDR3 region has 15 residues. The germline gives CDR1 SQVTM, CDR2 ANQGSEA. The V gene lost 7 bases and the J gene lost 2 bases, with 21 bases spanning the gap. The CDR3 nucleotides are TGCAGCGCGGTCCTTAAAATTCCGGGGACCTACGAGCAGTACTTC. Protein sequence: CSAVLKIPGTYEQYF.

This clonotype has ten or more counts. V and J are TRBV7-3 and TRBJ2-5, with D possibly matching TRBD1 (6 bases). Trimming stripped 5 bases from V and 7 bases from J, with 17 bases between. This CDR3 spans 14 amino acids. Per germline, CDR1 SGHTA and CDR2 FQGTGA. Here the CDR3 DNA reads TGTGCCAGCAGCGCCTCGCAGGGGCTGGGGACCCAGTACTTC. It is translated as CASSASQGLGTQYF. Together with reference TRBV7-3 and TRBJ2-5, the CDR3 gives the full variable domain: GAGVSQTPSNKVTEKGKYVELRCDPISGHTALYWYRQSLGQGPEFLIYFQGTGAADDSGLPNDRFFAVRPEGSVSTLKIQRTERGDSAVYLCASSASQGLGTQYFGPGTRLLVL.

This clonotype was seen repeatedly, ten times or more. The chain carries TRBV30 and TRBJ2-7; no reliable D call. This CDR3 has 13 residues. V lost 4 bases, J lost 0 bases, and 10 bases lay in between. Germline V gives CDR1 GTSNPN, CDR2 SVGIG (reference sequence). The CDR3 protein is CAWTSSGSYEQYF. The DNA for the CDR3 is TGTGCCTGGACCTCATCGGGCTCCTACGAGCAGTACTTC.